This T cell receptor beta chain was sequenced for a study of cytomegalovirus exposure and HLA in healthy donors. Germline V gives CDR1 MDHEN, CDR2 SYDVKM. This CDR3 comprises 15 residues. The germline V and J ends were trimmed by 6 bases and 8 bases, with 19 bases remaining between them. The data were produced by immunoSEQ multiplex PCR, yet TCRdb's version contains in-frame clones alone and is incomplete. The data contain about 150,000 clones, about 87% of them seen just once; the ten biggest clones take up 4.5%. The rearrangement joins TRBV28 to TRBJ1-4; D is undetermined. This receptor was taken from a man aged 18-30 years in good health and CMV-seropositive. Sequenced sample: PBMCs. CDR3 in DNA: TGTGCCAGCAGCCAGCTTGCGGGTTCAACGGAAAAACTGTTTTTT. Protein sequence: CASSQLAGSTEKLFF.